The 29 T cell receptor beta chains in this list originate from one sample, sequenced in a study of Ad26.COV2.S vaccination and SARS-CoV-2 variants. Clones were read by immunoSEQ multiplex PCR, and TCRdb kept only the in-frame ones, dropping some. The sample holds more than 300,000 clones, around 89% seen once. The treatment: roughly 18 received Ad26.COV2.S at low or high dose, single or two shots; 5 received placebo; per-sample allocation not given. Vaccine and placebo recipients were sampled on day 63 after the first injection. The source was peripheral blood, collected in a trial of Ad26.COV2.S vaccine versus placebo. All receptors derive from a person aged 18 to 59 who received the Ad26.COV2.S COVID-19 vaccine or a placebo.

The rearrangement joins TRBV9 to TRBJ2-6; possibly TRBD1 for D (5 bases). In germline, CDR1 is SGDLS, CDR2 YYNGEE. The CDR3 has 20 residues. V gave up 4 bases and J gave up 1 base, with 24 bases separating them. The CDR3 reads CASSKRTVGRELSGANVLTF. As DNA, the CDR3 is TGTGCCAGCAGCAAGAGAACCGTGGGCAGGGAACTTTCTGGGGCCAACGTCCTGACTTTC.

This clone was seen only a few times. CDR3: CASRSNRGPRNNEKLFF. The CDR3 region has the DNA TGTGCCAGCAGATCTAACAGGGGGCCTCGAAACAATGAAAAACTGTTTTTT. The V call is TRBV7-9, the J call TRBJ1-4, with 9 bases fitting TRBD1. The CDR3 is 17 residues long. Germline V gene data show CDR1 as SEHNR and CDR2 as FQNEAQ (reference sequence). The V and J ends lost 6 bases and 5 bases, in that order; junction bases with no gene match: 13. Based on the CDR3 plus reference TRBV7-9 and TRBJ1-4, the full variable domain is DTGVSQNPRHKITKRGQNVTFRCDPISEHNRLYWYRQTLGQGPEFLTYFQNEAQLEKSRLLSDRFSAERPKGSFSTLEIQRTEQGDSAMYLCASRSNRGPRNNEKLFFGSGTQLSVL.

V gene TRBV18 combines with J gene TRBJ2-5; no firm D call. Trimming pared 5 bases from V and 5 bases from J, leaving 15 bases between. The CDR3 is 14 amino acids. Germline lookup yields CDR1 KGHSH and CDR2 LQKENI. Written as DNA, the CDR3 is TGTGCCAGCTCAGTGGTCGGGTCCGGCGAGACCCAGTACTTC. Its translation: CASSVVGSGETQYF.

The chain links TRBV15 to TRBJ2-3; 7 nucleotides align to TRBD1. Germline V gene sequence: CDR1 LNHNV, CDR2 YYDKDF (reference sequence). This CDR3 has 15 amino acids. V was pared by 1 base and J by 5 bases, with 6 bases of the junction left unmatched. The CDR3 protein is CATSRGKGAKDTQYF. The CDR3 DNA sequence: TGTGCCACCAGCAGAGGGAAGGGGGCGAAAGATACGCAGTATTTT.

This chain uses TRBV6-1 with TRBJ1-1, with unresolved D. Germline V gene lookup returns CDR1 MNHNS and CDR2 SASEGT. Trimming took off 0 bases at V and 1 base at J, with 3 bases between the two ends. The CDR3 covers 13 residues. The CDR3 sequence is CASSEAGNTEAFF. Here the CDR3 DNA reads TGTGCCAGCAGTGAAGCGGGGAACACTGAAGCTTTCTTT.

A few counts support this clone. The chain couples TRBV29-1 to TRBJ2-1; D possibly corresponds to TRBD2 (6 bases). Trimming removed 1 base from V and 0 bases from J, with 16 bases in between. The length of the CDR3 is 17 residues. Germline-derived CDR1 and CDR2 are SQVTM and ANQGSEA. CDR3 amino acids: CSVEGRAFRSSYNEQFF. The CDR3 DNA reads as TGCAGCGTTGAAGGGAGGGCCTTTCGTAGCTCCTACAATGAGCAGTTCTTC.

The chain has TRBV19 and TRBJ2-3, with TRBD1 matching 7 bases. The J segment lost 2 bases and the V segment lost 5 bases, leaving 13 bases of the junction unmatched. The germline gives CDR1 LNHDA, CDR2 SQIVND (reference sequence). CDR3 length equals 17 residues. As DNA, the CDR3 is TGTGCCAGTAGTTACCATCCCAGACAGGGCTTCACAGATACGCAGTATTTT. As protein: CASSYHPRQGFTDTQYF. Combining the CDR3 with reference TRBV19 and TRBJ2-3 gives the whole variable domain DGGITQSPKYLFRKEGQNVTLSCEQNLNHDAMYWYRQDPGQGLRLIYYSQIVNDFQKGDIAEGYSVSREKKESFPLTVTSAQKNPTAFYLCASSYHPRQGFTDTQYFGPGTRLTVL.

V usage is TRBV2 and J usage is TRBJ1-4; 7 bases match TRBD1. Looked up from germline, CDR1 is SNHLY and CDR2 is FYNNEI. V lost 3 bases, J lost 7 bases, and 8 bases stayed unmatched. The CDR3 sequence is 15 residues long. The CDR3 DNA reads as TGTGCCAGCAGTGAGGAAGGGGGCGGGGGTGAAAAACTGTTTTTT. Its protein is CASSEEGGGGEKLFF.

This chain joins TRBV5-4 and TRBJ1-4; no firm D call. With 2 bases removed from V and 8 bases from J, the gap between germline ends came to 13 bases. This CDR3 region has 14 residues. Germline V lookup: CDR1 SGHNT, CDR2 YYREEE (reference sequence). The CDR3 region is CASSFGDRPEKLFF. As DNA, the CDR3 is TGTGCCAGCAGCTTCGGGGATCGTCCGGAAAAACTGTTTTTT.

Remarks on this clone: At one of its ends the junction is not consistent with the germline gene, which may arise from a read error. V gene TRBV3-1 (or the pseudogene TRBV3-2) combines with J gene TRBJ2-7; 7 positions agree with TRBD1. Germline values: CDR1 LGHDT, CDR2 YNNKEL (reference sequence). This CDR3 spans 14 amino acids. The CDR3 loop reads CTSSHWDRTYEQYF. Written as DNA, the CDR3 is TGTACCAGCAGCCATTGGGACAGAACCTACGAGCAGTACTTC.

This clone appeared a few times. The chain recombines TRBV14 with TRBJ2-7; 7 bases map to TRBD1. The CDR3 spans 13 residues. With V trimmed by 4 bases and J by 5 bases, 5 bases remained unmatched. Germline V gene data show CDR1 as SGHDN and CDR2 as FVKESK. The CDR3 loop reads CASSLLGGHEQYF. The CDR3 DNA reads TGTGCCAGCAGCCTTTTAGGGGGCCACGAGCAGTACTTC.

This chain links TRBV5-4 with TRBJ1-5; unclear D gene. Trimming shortened V by 1 base and J by 1 base, and 9 bases separated the two germline ends. Germline CDR1 is SGHNT and CDR2 is YYREEE (reference sequence). This CDR3 spans 15 amino acids. For the CDR3, the DNA is TGTGCCAGCAGCTTGTCCCCGGGGAGCAATCAGCCCCAGCATTTT. Protein sequence: CASSLSPGSNQPQHF.

The V and J genes are TRBV28 and TRBJ1-5; maybe TRBD1 (5 bases). CDR3 length equals 15 residues. Germline V gene sequence: CDR1 MDHEN, CDR2 SYDVKM. V dropped 10 bases and J dropped 4 bases, with 20 bases sitting between them. The CDR3 loop is CATAFQGNANQPQHF. The DNA of the CDR3 is TGTGCCACGGCCTTCCAGGGTAATGCAAATCAGCCCCAGCATTTT.

The chain employs TRBV7-9 and TRBJ1-4; D ambiguous. Germline loops: CDR1 SEHNR, CDR2 FQNEAQ (reference sequence). V shed 1 base and J shed 6 bases, with 0 bases lying between them. This CDR3 is 11 amino acids long. The CDR3 region is CASSLDEKLFF. Written as DNA, the CDR3 is TGTGCCAGCAGCTTAGATGAAAAACTGTTTTTT.

This clone has only one observation. The gene calls are TRBV3-1 (or the pseudogene TRBV3-2) and TRBJ1-1; D is unclear. The germline V and J ends were trimmed by 4 bases and 1 base, with 10 bases remaining between them. Germline CDR1 LGHDT, CDR2 YNNKEL (reference sequence). This CDR3 is built from 14 residues. The DNA for the CDR3 is TGTGCCAGCAGCCGACCACAGACGAACACTGAAGCTTTCTTT. Translation: CASSRPQTNTEAFF.

This clone appeared a few times. The chain uses TRBV28 and TRBJ1-4; unclear D gene. Trimming took off 10 bases at V and 1 base at J, with 16 bases between the two ends. The CDR3 extends over 15 amino acids. Germline CDR1 reads MDHEN; CDR2 reads SYDVKM. The CDR3 bases are TGTGCCACTTTAGGGAATTGGGTAACTAATGAAAAACTGTTTTTT. Protein sequence: CATLGNWVTNEKLFF.

This clone was picked up one time. The V call is TRBV21-1, the J call TRBJ1-1. TRBV21-1 is a known pseudogene. CDR3 length equals 16 residues. The CDR3 reads CASSKGGQGSLRGAFF. The CDR3 DNA reads as TGTGCCAGCAGCAAAGGGGGCCAGGGCTCTCTCCGGGGAGCTTTCTTT.

The CDR3 bases are TGTGCCAGCCGGCCAGGGCGGAACACCATATATTTT. Translation: CASRPGRNTIYF. V gene TRBV19 combines with J gene TRBJ1-3; D might be TRBD1 (5 bases). The CDR3 covers 12 residues. Looked up from germline, CDR1 is LNHDA and CDR2 is SQIVND (reference sequence). V was shortened by 9 bases and J by 7 bases, with 13 bases between the two germline ends. The entire variable domain, with the rest obtained from reference TRBV19 and TRBJ1-3, is as follows: DGGITQSPKYLFRKEGQNVTLSCEQNLNHDAMYWYRQDPGQGLRLIYYSQIVNDFQKGDIAEGYSVSREKKESFPLTVTSAQKNPTAFYLCASRPGRNTIYFGEGSWLTVV.

This rearrangement joins TRBV27 to TRBJ2-1, with a possible D match to TRBD2 (6 bases). The CDR3 is 16 amino acids. The germline CDR1 and CDR2 sequences are MNHEY and SMNVEV (reference sequence). V was pared by 7 bases and J by 6 bases, with 22 bases between. CDR3 region: CASIGLGGFRGNEQFF. The CDR3 nucleotides read TGTGCCAGCATCGGGCTCGGGGGTTTTCGGGGCAATGAGCAGTTCTTC.

This sequence joins TRBV20-1 and TRBJ1-5, with a tentative D call TRBD1 (6 bases). The CDR3 runs 13 residues. Germline V CDR1 and CDR2: DFQATT, SNEGSKA (reference sequence). Trimming removed 3 bases from V and 5 bases from J, with 11 bases in between. The CDR3 region has the DNA TGCAGTGCTAGTAGGCCAGGGGATCAGCCCCAGCATTTT. It codes for CSASRPGDQPQHF.

The gene calls are TRBV19 and TRBJ2-1; D unresolved. Trimming removed 7 bases at V and 3 bases at J, with 4 bases between. Germline V gives CDR1 LNHDA, CDR2 SQIVND (reference sequence). The CDR3 is 11 amino acids. DNA for the CDR3: TGTGCCAGTAAAGACTACAATGAGCAGTTCTTC. The encoded protein is CASKDYNEQFF.

The rearrangement joins TRBV11-2 to TRBJ1-3; D gene uncertain. The germline V gene has CDR1 SGHAT and CDR2 FQNNGV. Trimming removed 0 bases from V and 0 bases from J, with 3 bases in between. This CDR3 has 14 residues. CDR3 sequence reads: CASSLDLSGNTIYF. In DNA form, the CDR3 reads TGTGCCAGCAGCTTAGACCTCTCTGGAAACACCATATATTTT.

The gene calls are TRBV6-5 and TRBJ1-5; D is uncertain. The V gene lost 7 bases and the J gene lost 7 bases, with 11 bases spanning the gap. The CDR3 is made up of 12 amino acids. Germline CDR1 MNHEY, CDR2 SVGAGI. CDR3 DNA: TGTGCCAGCATAGGGTATTACCAGCCCCAGCATTTT. Amino acids: CASIGYYQPQHF.

Details on this clone: Other nucleotide sequences from this sample produce the same CDR3. The V and J genes are TRBV7-2 and TRBJ1-1, with D unclear. V shed 4 bases and J shed 0 bases, with 6 bases lying between them. Germline V lookup: CDR1 SGHTA, CDR2 FQGNSA. CDR3 length equals 13 residues. The CDR3 region is CASSSGLNTEAFF. In DNA, the CDR3 is TGTGCCAGCAGCTCGGGCCTGAACACTGAAGCTTTCTTT.

This chain joins TRBV28 and TRBJ1-1; D not certain. CDR3 length: 14 amino acids. The germline CDR1 and CDR2 sequences are MDHEN and SYDVKM. Between the trimmed V and J ends, which lost 2 bases and 4 bases, there was a span of 11 bases. CDR3 in amino acids: CASSLGAGSTEAFF. In DNA form, the CDR3 reads TGTGCCAGCAGTTTAGGCGCAGGCAGCACTGAAGCTTTCTTT.

V gene TRBV24-1 combines with J gene TRBJ2-3; unclear D gene. CDR3 length equals 12 residues. V shed 7 bases and J shed 5 bases, with 9 bases lying between them. Looked up from germline, CDR1 is KGHDR and CDR2 is SFDVKD. CDR3 amino acids: CATSQTQDTQYF. As DNA, the CDR3 is TGTGCCACCAGCCAGACTCAAGATACGCAGTATTTT.

The chain joins TRBV7-9 to TRBJ2-5, with 11 nucleotides matching TRBD2. Germline V CDR1 and CDR2: SEHNR, FQNEAQ (reference sequence). J gave up 4 bases and V 5 bases, and 6 bases lay outside the gene matches. The CDR3 length is 15 residues. CDR3 nucleotides: TGTGCCAGCAGCATACTAGCGGGAGTCAGAGAGACCCAGTACTTC. Residues: CASSILAGVRETQYF.

This clone was seen a single time. The rearrangement uses TRBV7-2 and TRBJ1-1; a possible D gene is TRBD1 (5 bases). Germline lookup yields CDR1 SGHTA and CDR2 FQGNSA. The ends were cut back, 4 bases at V and 4 bases at J, with 10 bases in the middle. This CDR3 comprises 13 residues. In DNA form, the CDR3 reads TGTGCCAGCAGCTGGGGACTACGCACTGAAGCTTTCTTT. It translates to CASSWGLRTEAFF.

This chain joins TRBV7-6 and TRBJ2-5; TRBD2 is a possible D gene (6 bases). CDR3 length: 15 amino acids. Trimming cost V 2 bases and J 2 bases, with 12 bases left between them. CDR1 and CDR2 (germline): SGHVS, FNYEAQ. The CDR3 bases are TGTGCCAGCAGCTTATATCTCGGAGGGCAAGAGACCCAGTACTTC. This gives the protein CASSLYLGGQETQYF.